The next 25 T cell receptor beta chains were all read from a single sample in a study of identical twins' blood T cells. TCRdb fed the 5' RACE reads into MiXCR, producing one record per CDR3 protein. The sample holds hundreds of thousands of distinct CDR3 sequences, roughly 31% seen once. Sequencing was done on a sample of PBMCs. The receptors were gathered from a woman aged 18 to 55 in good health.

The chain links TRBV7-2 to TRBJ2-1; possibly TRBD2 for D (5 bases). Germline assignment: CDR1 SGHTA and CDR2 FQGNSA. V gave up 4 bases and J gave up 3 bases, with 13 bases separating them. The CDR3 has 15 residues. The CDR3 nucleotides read TGTGCCAGCAGCTGGTTTCCGGACTTCTACAATGAGCAGTTCTTC. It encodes CASSWFPDFYNEQFF.

The CDR3 sequence is CASSRQAGDQPQHF. CDR3 coding DNA: TGTGCCAGCAGTCGACAGGCGGGCGATCAGCCCCAGCATTTT. The chain is built from TRBV12-3 or TRBV12-4 and TRBJ1-5; D possibly corresponds to TRBD1 (6 bases). CDR3 size: 14 residues. The V end was cut by 5 bases, the J end by 5 bases, with 13 bases between.

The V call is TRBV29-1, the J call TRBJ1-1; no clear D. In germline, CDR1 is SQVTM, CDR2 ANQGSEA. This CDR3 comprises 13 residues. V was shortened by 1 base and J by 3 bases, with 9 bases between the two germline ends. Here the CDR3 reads CSVEVEVYTEAFF. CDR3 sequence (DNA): TGCAGCGTTGAAGTTGAGGTTTACACTGAAGCTTTCTTT.

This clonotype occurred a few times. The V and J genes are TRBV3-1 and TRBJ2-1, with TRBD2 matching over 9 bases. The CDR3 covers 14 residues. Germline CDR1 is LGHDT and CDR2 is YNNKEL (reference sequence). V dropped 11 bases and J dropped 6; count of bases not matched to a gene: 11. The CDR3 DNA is TGTGCCTCGACCCGCGGGAGGGCCGCCAATGAGCAGTTCTTC. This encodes CASTRGRAANEQFF.

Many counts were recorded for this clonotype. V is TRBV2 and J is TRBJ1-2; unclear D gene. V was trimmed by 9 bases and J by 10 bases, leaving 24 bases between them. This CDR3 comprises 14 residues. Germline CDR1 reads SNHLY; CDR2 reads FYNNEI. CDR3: CASKIRGQEIYYTF. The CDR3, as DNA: TGTGCCAGTAAGATTCGAGGGCAGGAGATATACTACACCTTC.

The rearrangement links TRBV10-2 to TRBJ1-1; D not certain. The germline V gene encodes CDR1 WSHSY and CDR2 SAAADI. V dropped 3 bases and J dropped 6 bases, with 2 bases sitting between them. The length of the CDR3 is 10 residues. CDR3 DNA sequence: TGCGCCAGCAGTGACTCTGAAGCTTTCTTT. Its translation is CASSDSEAFF.

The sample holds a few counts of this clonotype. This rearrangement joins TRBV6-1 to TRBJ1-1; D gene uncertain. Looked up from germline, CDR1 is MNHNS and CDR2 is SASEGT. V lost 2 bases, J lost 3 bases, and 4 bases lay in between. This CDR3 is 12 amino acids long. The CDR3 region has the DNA TGTGCCAGCAGTGAACAGTACACTGAAGCTTTCTTT. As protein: CASSEQYTEAFF.

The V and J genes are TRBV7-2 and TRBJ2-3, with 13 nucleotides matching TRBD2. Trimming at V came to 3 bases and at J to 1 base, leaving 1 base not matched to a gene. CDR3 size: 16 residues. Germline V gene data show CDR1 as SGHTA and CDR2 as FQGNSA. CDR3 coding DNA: TGTGCCAGCAGCTTCGGACTAGCGGGGGGCACAGATACGCAGTATTTT. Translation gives CASSFGLAGGTDTQYF. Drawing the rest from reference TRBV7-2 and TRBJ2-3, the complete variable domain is GAGVSQSPSNKVTEKGKDVELRCDPISGHTALYWYRQSLGQGLEFLIYFQGNSAPDKSGLPSDRFSAERTGGSVSTLTIQRTQQEDSAVYLCASSFGLAGGTDTQYFGPGTRLTVL.

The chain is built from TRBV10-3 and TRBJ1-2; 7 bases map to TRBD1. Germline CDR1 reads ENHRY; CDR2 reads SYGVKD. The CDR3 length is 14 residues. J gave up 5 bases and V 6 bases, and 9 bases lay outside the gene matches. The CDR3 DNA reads TGTGCCATCAGAGACGATCAGGGGGTGTATGGCTACACCTTC. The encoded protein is CAIRDDQGVYGYTF.

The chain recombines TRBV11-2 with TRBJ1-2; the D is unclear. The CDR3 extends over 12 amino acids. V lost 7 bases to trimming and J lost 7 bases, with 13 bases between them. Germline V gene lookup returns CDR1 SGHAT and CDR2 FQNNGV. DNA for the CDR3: TGTGCCAGCACCCTTAACGTGGCTGGCTACACCTTC. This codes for CASTLNVAGYTF.

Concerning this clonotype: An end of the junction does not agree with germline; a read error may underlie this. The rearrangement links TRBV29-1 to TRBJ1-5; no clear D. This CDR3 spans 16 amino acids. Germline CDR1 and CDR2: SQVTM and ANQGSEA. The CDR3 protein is CSVRVRRLYSNRPQHF. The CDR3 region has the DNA TGCAGCGTCCGCGTCAGGAGACTCTATAGCAATCGGCCCCAGCATTTT.

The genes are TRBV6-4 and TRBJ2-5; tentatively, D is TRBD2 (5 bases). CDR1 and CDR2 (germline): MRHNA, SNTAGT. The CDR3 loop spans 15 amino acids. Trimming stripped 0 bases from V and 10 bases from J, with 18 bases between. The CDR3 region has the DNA TGTGCCAGCAGTGACTCAGCGGCCCACATTGTCGGCCAGTACTTC. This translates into CASSDSAAHIVGQYF.

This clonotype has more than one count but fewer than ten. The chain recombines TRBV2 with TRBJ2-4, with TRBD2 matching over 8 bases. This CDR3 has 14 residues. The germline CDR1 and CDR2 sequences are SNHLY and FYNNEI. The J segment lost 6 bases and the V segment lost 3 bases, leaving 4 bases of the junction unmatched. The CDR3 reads CASSDGLARNIQYF. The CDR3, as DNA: TGTGCCAGCAGTGATGGACTAGCTAGAAACATTCAGTACTTC.

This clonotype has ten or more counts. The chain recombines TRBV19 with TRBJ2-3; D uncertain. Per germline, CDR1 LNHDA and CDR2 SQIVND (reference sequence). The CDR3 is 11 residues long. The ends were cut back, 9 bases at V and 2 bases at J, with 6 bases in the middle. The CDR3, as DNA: TGTGCCAGCAGCATCACAGATACGCAGTATTTT. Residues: CASSITDTQYF.

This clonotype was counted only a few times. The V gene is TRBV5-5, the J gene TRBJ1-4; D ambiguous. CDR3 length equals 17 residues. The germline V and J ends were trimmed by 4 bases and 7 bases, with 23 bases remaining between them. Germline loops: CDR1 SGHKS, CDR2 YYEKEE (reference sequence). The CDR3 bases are TGTGCCAGCAGCCATAGTGGTCAAGGTCTCTCCTTTGAAAAACTGTTTTTT. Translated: CASSHSGQGLSFEKLFF.

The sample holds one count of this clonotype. CDR3 region: CASSSTWGGNTEAFF. In DNA form, the CDR3 reads TGTGCCAGCAGCTCGACTTGGGGGGGGAACACTGAAGCTTTCTTT. J is TRBJ1-1 and V is TRBV11-2; D may be TRBD1 (5 bases). Trimming cost V 4 bases and J 1 base, with 13 bases left between them. The CDR3 extends over 15 amino acids. The germline V gene encodes CDR1 SGHAT and CDR2 FQNNGV. The variable domain in full, with the rest retrieved from reference TRBV11-2 and TRBJ1-1, is EAGVAQSPRYKIIEKRQSVAFWCNPISGHATLYWYQQILGQGPKLLIQFQNNGVVDDSQLPKDRFSAERLKGVDSTLKIQPAKLEDSAVYLCASSSTWGGNTEAFFGQGTRLTVV.

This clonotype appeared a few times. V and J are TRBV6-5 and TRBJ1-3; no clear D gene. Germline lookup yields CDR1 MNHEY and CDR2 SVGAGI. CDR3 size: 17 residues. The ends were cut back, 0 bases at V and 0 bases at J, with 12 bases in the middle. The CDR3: CASSYSRTLSSGNTIYF. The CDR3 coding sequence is TGTGCCAGCAGTTACTCGCGAACGCTGAGCTCTGGAAACACCATATATTTT.

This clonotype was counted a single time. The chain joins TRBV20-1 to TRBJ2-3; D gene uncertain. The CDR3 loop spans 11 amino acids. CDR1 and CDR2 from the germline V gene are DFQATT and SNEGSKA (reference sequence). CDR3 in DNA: TGCAGGCTCTCTAGCACAGATACGCAGTATTTT. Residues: CRLSSTDTQYF.

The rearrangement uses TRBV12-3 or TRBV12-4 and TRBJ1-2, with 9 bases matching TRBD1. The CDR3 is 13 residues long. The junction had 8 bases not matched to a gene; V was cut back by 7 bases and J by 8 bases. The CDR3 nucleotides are TGTGCCAGCATCCCGGGACAGGGAAGAGGCTACACCTTC. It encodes CASIPGQGRGYTF.

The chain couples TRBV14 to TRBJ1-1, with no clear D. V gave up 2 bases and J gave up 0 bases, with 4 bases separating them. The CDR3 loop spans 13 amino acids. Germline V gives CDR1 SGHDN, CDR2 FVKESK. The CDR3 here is CASSQIVNTEAFF. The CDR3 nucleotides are TGTGCCAGCAGCCAAATAGTGAACACTGAAGCTTTCTTT.

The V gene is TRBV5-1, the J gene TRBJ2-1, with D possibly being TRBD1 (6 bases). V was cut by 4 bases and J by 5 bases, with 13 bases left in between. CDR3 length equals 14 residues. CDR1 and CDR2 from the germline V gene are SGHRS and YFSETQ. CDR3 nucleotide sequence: TGCGCCAGCAGCCCTCGGACAGAGAACAATGAGCAGTTCTTC. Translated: CASSPRTENNEQFF.

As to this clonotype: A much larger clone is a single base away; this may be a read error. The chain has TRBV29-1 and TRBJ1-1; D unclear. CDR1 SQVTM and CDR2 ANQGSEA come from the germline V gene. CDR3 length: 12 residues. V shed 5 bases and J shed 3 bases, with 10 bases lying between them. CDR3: CSVYGADTEAFF. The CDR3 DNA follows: TGCAGCGTTTACGGAGCGGACACTGAAGCTTTCTTT.

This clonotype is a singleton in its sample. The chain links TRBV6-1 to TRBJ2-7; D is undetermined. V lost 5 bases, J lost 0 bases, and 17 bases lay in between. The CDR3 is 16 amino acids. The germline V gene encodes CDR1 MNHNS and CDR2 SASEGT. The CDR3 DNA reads TGTGCCAGCAGTCGAACCCGGAACAGATACTCCTACGAGCAGTACTTC. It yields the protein CASSRTRNRYSYEQYF.

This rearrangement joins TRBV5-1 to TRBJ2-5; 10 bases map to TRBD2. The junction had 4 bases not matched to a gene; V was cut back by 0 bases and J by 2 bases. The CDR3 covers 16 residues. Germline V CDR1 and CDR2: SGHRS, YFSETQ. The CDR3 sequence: CASSLEGLALQETQYF. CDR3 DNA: TGCGCCAGCAGCTTGGAGGGACTAGCGCTACAAGAGACCCAGTACTTC.

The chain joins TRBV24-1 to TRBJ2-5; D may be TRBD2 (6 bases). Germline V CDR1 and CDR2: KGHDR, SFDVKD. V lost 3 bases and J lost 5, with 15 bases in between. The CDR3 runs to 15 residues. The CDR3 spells CATSDTSSAGETQYF. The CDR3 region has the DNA TGTGCCACCAGTGATACATCCTCAGCGGGTGAGACCCAGTACTTC.